A single T cell receptor (beta chain) is shown here with its context. The antigen is undetermined. RNA transcripts provided the source from which TCR beta CDR3 regions were amplified. First-round RT-PCR with HTBI primers amplified the TCR CDR3 region. TCRdb passed the multiplex PCR reads through MiXCR, listing each CDR3 protein once. The sample carries about 540,000 distinct CDR3 sequences, about 43% recorded once. These data are taken from a study of T cells in Graves' hyperthyroidism and ophthalmopathy. CDR1 and CDR2 (germline): KGHDR, SFDVKD. Trimming stripped 3 bases from V and 8 bases from J, with 12 bases between. The CDR3 extends over 13 amino acids. Absent ophthalmopathy progression within 18 months defined stable Graves' hyperthyroidism. General study results and limits: Ophthalmopathy was identified by the model a median about 6 months ahead of onset. Stable hyperthyroidism and ophthalmopathy were separated using 13 V-J signatures.

The clonotype was recovered from a woman aged 18 to 35 with Graves' hyperthyroidism. The chain has TRBV24-1 and TRBJ1-2; D gene uncertain. The sample taken for sequencing was peripheral blood or thyroid tissue (not recorded which). The CDR3 nucleotides read TGTGCCACCAGTGATCTCGGAAGGGAGGGCTACACCTTC. Translating gives CATSDLGREGYTF.